Below, 13 T cell receptor beta chains from the same sample are listed, as sequenced in a study of shared clonotypes between healthy human individuals. Only in-frame clones appear in the TCRdb table, and some are missing; sequencing was by immunoSEQ multiplex PCR. The repertoire holds about 1.1 million clones, with approximately 80% as singletons. The sequenced sample consisted of memory CD4+ T cells from PBMCs. The subset denotes: CD45RA-negative fraction. The source of these receptors is a man aged 18 to 30 in good health. Some clones in this sample may be carry-over from other donors' samples.

The chain couples TRBV5-1 to TRBJ2-7; a possible D gene is TRBD1 (6 bases). Germline lookup yields CDR1 SGHRS and CDR2 YFSETQ. Deletions cut 1 base from V and 6 bases from J, with 14 bases between. The CDR3 is made up of 14 amino acids. The DNA for the CDR3 is TGCGCCAGCAGCTTGACAGGGCGAGGTGGCGAGCAGTACTTC. Translating gives CASSLTGRGGEQYF.

The gene calls are TRBV7-2 and TRBJ2-2; no clear D. CDR3 length: 16 residues. The V gene's germline CDR1 is SGHTA and CDR2 FQGNSA. Trimming cost V 1 base and J 1 base, with 10 bases left between them. The CDR3 DNA reads as TGTGCCAGCAGCTTAGTCGACCGACAGAACACCGGGGAGCTGTTTTTT. Amino acids: CASSLVDRQNTGELFF.

This clone has only one observation. At the DNA level, this CDR3 is encoded by other sequences in the same sample as well. The chain recombines TRBV7-2 with TRBJ2-7; D unresolved. The V end lost 1 base, the J end lost 3 bases, and 10 bases lay between the germline ends. Germline V lookup: CDR1 SGHTA, CDR2 FQGNSA. The CDR3 has 14 amino acids. CDR3 coding DNA: TGTGCCAGCAGCTTAGGCGGCAGAAACTACGAGCAGTACTTC. Encoded protein: CASSLGGRNYEQYF.

The chain employs TRBV7-2 and TRBJ1-1, with unresolved D. Germline V gene sequence: CDR1 SGHTA, CDR2 FQGNSA. The CDR3 sequence is 13 residues long. Trimming removed 5 bases at V and 11 bases at J, with 18 bases between. CDR3 sequence reads: CASSTMGGESAFF. CDR3 DNA sequence: TGTGCCAGCAGCACCATGGGCGGGGAAAGTGCTTTCTTT.

Many counts were recorded for this clone. The chain has TRBV14 and TRBJ2-5; D gene unclear. The CDR3 length is 12 residues. CDR1 and CDR2 from the germline V gene are SGHDN and FVKESK. V lost 1 base and J 5 bases, leaving 5 bases between the germline ends. As DNA, the CDR3 is TGTGCCAGCAGCCAAGGTTTGGAGACCCAGTACTTC. Amino acids: CASSQGLETQYF.

The J gene is TRBJ1-2, the V gene TRBV5-1, with D perhaps TRBD1 (6 bases). V was shortened by 4 bases and J by 8 bases, with 18 bases between the two germline ends. Germline lookup yields CDR1 SGHRS and CDR2 YFSETQ. CDR3 length equals 14 residues. CDR3 protein: CASSLGQPLFGYTF. For the CDR3, the DNA is TGCGCCAGCAGCCTTGGACAGCCCCTTTTCGGCTACACCTTC.

The chain recombines TRBV30 with TRBJ1-2, with D possibly being TRBD1 (5 bases). CDR1 and CDR2 from the germline V gene are GTSNPN and SVGIG (reference sequence). The CDR3 has 13 amino acids. Trimming stripped 0 bases from V and 4 bases from J, with 9 bases between. The DNA for the CDR3 is TGTGCCTGGAGTGTAGAAGGGGTCTATGGCTACACCTTC. Amino acid sequence: CAWSVEGVYGYTF. The variable domain in full, completed from reference TRBV30 and TRBJ1-2, reads SQTIHQWPATLVQPVGSPLSLECTVEGTSNPNLYWYRQAAGRGLQLLFYSVGIGQISSEVPQNLSASRPQDRQFILSSKKLLLSDSGFYLCAWSVEGVYGYTFGSGTRLTVV.

This clone was detected a few times. J is TRBJ2-4 and V is TRBV5-4, with a possible D match to TRBD1 (6 bases). Trimming left V 4 bases short and J 0 bases short, with 11 bases between. The length of the CDR3 is 15 residues. Germline V gene sequence: CDR1 SGHNT, CDR2 YYREEE (reference sequence). As DNA, the CDR3 is TGTGCCAGCAGCCTAGGACAGCTAGCCAAAAACATTCAGTACTTC. This encodes CASSLGQLAKNIQYF.

The gene calls are TRBV28 and TRBJ2-2; D possibly corresponds to TRBD1 (5 bases). Germline CDR1 and CDR2: MDHEN and SYDVKM. The CDR3 extends over 13 amino acids. Trimming left V 2 bases short and J 9 bases short, with 10 bases between. The CDR3 nucleotides are TGTGCCAGCAGTTTAGTAAGGGGCAGGGAGCTGTTTTTT. Its translation: CASSLVRGRELFF. Using reference TRBV28 and TRBJ2-2 for the parts outside the CDR3, the full variable domain is DVKVTQSSRYLVKRTGEKVFLECVQDMDHENMFWYRQDPGLGLRLIYFSYDVKMKEKGDIPEGYSVSREKKERFSLILESASTNQTSMYLCASSLVRGRELFFGEGSRLTVL.

The chain is built from TRBV28 and TRBJ1-1, with D possibly being TRBD1 (5 bases). Germline V lookup: CDR1 MDHEN, CDR2 SYDVKM. Trimming pared 4 bases from V and 6 bases from J, leaving 18 bases between. The length of the CDR3 is 15 residues. The CDR3 nucleotides read TGTGCCAGCAGTTACCCCCTCGGGGGTGGTCCTGAAGCTTTCTTT. Its translation: CASSYPLGGGPEAFF.

The V and J genes are TRBV5-6 and TRBJ2-1, with TRBD2 matching over 9 bases. V dropped 0 bases and J dropped 4; count of bases not matched to a gene: 8. The CDR3 extends over 17 amino acids. Germline V lookup: CDR1 SGHDT, CDR2 YYEEEE. CDR3 nucleotides: TGTGCCAGCAGCTTGGAGGGACTAGCCTCATTGTACAATGAGCAGTTCTTC. This sequence encodes CASSLEGLASLYNEQFF.

The V call is TRBV27, the J call TRBJ2-7; 7 nucleotides align to TRBD2. J gave up 3 bases and V 4 bases, and 12 bases lay outside the gene matches. The CDR3 is made up of 16 amino acids. Germline CDR1 is MNHEY and CDR2 is SMNVEV (reference sequence). As DNA, the CDR3 is TGTGCCAGCAGTTCGCTGAAGGGCGGGAGAGGCTACGAGCAGTACTTC. Amino acid sequence: CASSSLKGGRGYEQYF.

The chain joins TRBV6-1 to TRBJ1-4; D ambiguous. The germline V and J ends were trimmed by 9 bases and 0 bases, with 8 bases remaining between them. This CDR3 contains 13 residues. Germline V gene sequence: CDR1 MNHNS, CDR2 SASEGT. Here the CDR3 reads CASTTSTNEKLFF. In DNA form, the CDR3 reads TGTGCCAGTACTACCTCAACTAATGAAAAACTGTTTTTT.